This TCR beta chain was captured by sequencing in a study of blood T cell repertoires in COVID-19. The overall study: Collection of acute and convalescent COVID-19 samples took place in the United States, Italy and Spain. PBMCs, B-cell-depleted T cells, or T cells provided the cDNA or gDNA that made up the material.

Original processing notes: Reference gene primer amplification gave nucleated cell count estimates. The data were produced by immunoSEQ multiplex PCR, yet TCRdb's version contains in-frame clones alone and is incomplete. That table gives V, J and clone size, and the DNA gave D and trimming. The table has around 200,000 clones, roughly 89% seen once. This clone was found a few times. Looked up from germline, CDR1 is LGHNA and CDR2 is YSLEER. The CDR3 sequence is 11 residues long. The germline V and J ends were trimmed by 6 bases and 4 bases, with 6 bases remaining between them. The sample taken for sequencing was peripheral blood. The chain uses TRBV4-3 and TRBJ1-2, with D possibly being TRBD1 (6 bases). The TCR sequence derives from a woman younger than 30 who had recovered from COVID-19. CDR3 amino acids: CASRDSYGYTF. The CDR3 region has the DNA TGCGCCAGCAGGGACAGCTATGGCTACACCTTC.